In this sample, the clone carrying this TCR beta chain turned up a few times. This specimen belongs to a study of blood T cells in healthy people across ages. About the study: T cells yielded about one barcoded beta molecule per two cells through template switching.

Looked up from germline, CDR1 is MDHEN and CDR2 is SYDVKM. The CDR3 runs 16 residues. V trimming: 4 bases; J trimming: 9 bases; junction bases outside the gene matches: 12. Alongside a J-beta primer mix, a sample-barcoded 5' primer served in a second PCR lasting about 6 to 11 cycles. MiXCR, applied by TCRdb to the 5' RACE reads, yields one record per CDR3 protein. The sample contains 750,000 or so distinct CDR3 sequences, around 25% of which appear only once. A minimum of 5 micrograms of total RNA was extracted per sample. These data also formed part of another study, on T cells of mothers and their children. As reported in that work: The shaping of TCR recombination output by thymic selection is similar in related and unrelated pairs. No clone of persistent microchimeric T cells was detected.

This receptor was taken from a boy between 10 and 17 years old in good health. The V call is TRBV28, the J call TRBJ2-7; 13 bases map to TRBD2. Sequencing input: blood. In DNA, the CDR3 is TGTGCCAGCAGTTCATCCGGACTAGCGGGGGCCGTCGGGCAGTACTTC. Protein sequence: CASSSSGLAGAVGQYF.